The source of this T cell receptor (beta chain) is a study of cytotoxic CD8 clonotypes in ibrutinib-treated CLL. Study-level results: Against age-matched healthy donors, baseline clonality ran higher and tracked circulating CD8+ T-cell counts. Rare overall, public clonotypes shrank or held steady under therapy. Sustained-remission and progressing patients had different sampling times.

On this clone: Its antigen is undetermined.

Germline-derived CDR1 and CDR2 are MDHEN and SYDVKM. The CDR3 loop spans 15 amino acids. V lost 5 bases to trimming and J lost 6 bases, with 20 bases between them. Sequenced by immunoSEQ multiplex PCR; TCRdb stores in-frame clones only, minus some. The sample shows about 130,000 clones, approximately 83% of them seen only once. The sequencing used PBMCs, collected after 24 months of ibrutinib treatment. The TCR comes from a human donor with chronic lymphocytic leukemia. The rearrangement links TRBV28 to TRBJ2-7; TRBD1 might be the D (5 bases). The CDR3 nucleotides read TGTGCCAGCAGTCGACGGTTGGCAGGGAAATTCGAGCAGTACTTC. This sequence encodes CASSRRLAGKFEQYF.